This T cell receptor beta chain derives from a study of shared clonotypes between healthy human individuals. Turning to the study itself: Two women and a few men aged 18 to 49 made up the donors. CD4 naive and CD4 memory each took three plates per donor, while CD8 naive took two and CD8 memory one.

The run depth of the assay was deep. Sequencing was performed with immunoSEQ multiplex PCR; in TCRdb, only in-frame clones are kept and a portion is missing. This sample has approximately 740,000 clones, with around 67% found just once. Germline assignment: CDR1 SGHNT and CDR2 YENEEA. V was clipped by 6 bases and J by 1 base, with 3 bases between them. The CDR3 is 12 amino acids. J is TRBJ2-2 and V is TRBV11-3, with D hard to call. The sample taken for sequencing was memory CD4+ T cells sorted from blood. Subset indicated: CD45RA-negative fraction. The clonotype was recovered from a woman in her thirties in good health. CDR3 residues: CASSGNTGELFF. The CDR3 DNA reads as TGTGCCAGCAGTGGGAACACCGGGGAGCTGTTTTTT.